This T cell receptor (beta chain) derives from a study of shared clonotypes between healthy human individuals. Assay: immunoSEQ multiplex PCR; the TCRdb copy retains only in-frame clones and omits some. The sample has about 2,500,000 clones; over 85% are singletons. Material for sequencing was naive CD4+ T cells sorted from blood. Specified subset: CD45RA+ positively selected. This clonotype was sampled from a young man in good health.

The CDR3 region is CASSQSTGALGDTQYF. For the CDR3, the DNA is TGCGCCAGCAGCCAATCTACAGGGGCGCTGGGAGATACGCAGTATTTT. The chain links TRBV4-1 to TRBJ2-3, with TRBD1 identical over 7 bases. CDR3 length: 16 residues. V was pared by 2 bases and J by 5 bases, with 10 bases of the junction left unmatched. Germline assignment: CDR1 MGHRA and CDR2 YSYEKL.